The sequence of this T cell receptor beta chain was determined in a study of blood T cell repertoires in COVID-19. Germline CDR1 is SGHRS and CDR2 is YFSETQ. The ends were cut back, 3 bases at V and 1 base at J, with 10 bases in the middle. This CDR3 is 14 amino acids long. Per the study methods: Nucleated cell counts were estimated from reference gene primer amplification. This table comes from immunoSEQ multiplex PCR, and its TCRdb copy is limited to in-frame clones, with some not included. V and J calls plus clone size are reproduced from that table; the DNA served to infer D and trimming. The table lists approximately 97,000 clones, approximately 84% of them singletons.

The chain carries TRBV5-1 and TRBJ1-1; the D gene is possibly TRBD1 (6 bases). This receptor was identified in a human donor in a cohort sampled during active COVID-19. Sequenced material: peripheral blood. CDR3 bases: TGCGCCAGCAGCTCGGCGACAGGGAACACTGAAGCTTTCTTT. It codes for CASSSATGNTEAFF.